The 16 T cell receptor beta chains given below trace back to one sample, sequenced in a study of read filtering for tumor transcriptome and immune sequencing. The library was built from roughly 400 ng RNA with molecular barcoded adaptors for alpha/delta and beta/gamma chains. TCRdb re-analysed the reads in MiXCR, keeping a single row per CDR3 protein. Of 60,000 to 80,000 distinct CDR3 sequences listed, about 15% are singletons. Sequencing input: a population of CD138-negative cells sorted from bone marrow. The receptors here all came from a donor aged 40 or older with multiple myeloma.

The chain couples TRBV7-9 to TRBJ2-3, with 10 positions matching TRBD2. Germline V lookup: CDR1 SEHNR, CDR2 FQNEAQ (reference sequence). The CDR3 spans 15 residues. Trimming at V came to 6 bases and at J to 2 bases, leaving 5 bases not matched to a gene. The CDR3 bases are TGTGCCAGCAGTCCTACTAGCGGGATCACAGATACGCAGTATTTT. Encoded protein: CASSPTSGITDTQYF.

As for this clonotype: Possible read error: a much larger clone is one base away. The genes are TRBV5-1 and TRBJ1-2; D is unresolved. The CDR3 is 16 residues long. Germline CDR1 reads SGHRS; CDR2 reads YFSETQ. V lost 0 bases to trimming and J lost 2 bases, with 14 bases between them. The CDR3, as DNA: TGCGCCAGCAGCTTGGTGCAGGCGAACGCCAACTATGGCTACACCTTC. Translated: CASSLVQANANYGYTF.

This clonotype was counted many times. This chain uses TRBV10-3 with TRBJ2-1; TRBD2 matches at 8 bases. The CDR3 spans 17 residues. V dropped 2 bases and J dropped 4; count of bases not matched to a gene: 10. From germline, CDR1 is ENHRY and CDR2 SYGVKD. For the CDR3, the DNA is TGTGCCATCAGTGAGGGAGCGGGAGACGGGATATACAATGAGCAGTTCTTC. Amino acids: CAISEGAGDGIYNEQFF.

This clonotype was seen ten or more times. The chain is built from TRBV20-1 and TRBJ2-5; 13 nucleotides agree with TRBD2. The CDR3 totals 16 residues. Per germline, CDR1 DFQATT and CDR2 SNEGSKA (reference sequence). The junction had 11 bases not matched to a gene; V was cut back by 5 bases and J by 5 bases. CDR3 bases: TGCAGTGCTCAGACGGGACTAGCGGGACTGTTGGAGACCCAGTACTTC. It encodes CSAQTGLAGLLETQYF.

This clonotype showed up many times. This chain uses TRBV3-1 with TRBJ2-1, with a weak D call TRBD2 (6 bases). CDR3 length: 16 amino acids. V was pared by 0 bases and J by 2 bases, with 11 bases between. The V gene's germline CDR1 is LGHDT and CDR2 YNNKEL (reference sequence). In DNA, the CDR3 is TGTGCCAGCAGCCAAGACAGCGGGTATCCCTACAATGAGCAGTTCTTC. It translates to CASSQDSGYPYNEQFF.

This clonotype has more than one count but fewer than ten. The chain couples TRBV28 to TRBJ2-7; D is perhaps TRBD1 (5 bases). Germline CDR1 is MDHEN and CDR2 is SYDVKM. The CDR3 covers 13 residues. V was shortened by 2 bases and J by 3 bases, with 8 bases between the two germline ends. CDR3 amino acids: CASSLGADYEQYF. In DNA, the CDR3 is TGTGCCAGCAGTTTAGGGGCGGACTACGAGCAGTACTTC.

The CDR3 sequence: CASSPRGEGNQPQHF. The CDR3 DNA follows: TGTGCCAGCAGTCCCCGGGGGGAGGGCAATCAGCCCCAGCATTTT. The gene calls are TRBV28 and TRBJ1-5; tentatively, D is TRBD1 (5 bases). The CDR3 runs 15 residues. Per germline, CDR1 MDHEN and CDR2 SYDVKM. Between the trimmed V and J ends, which lost 5 bases and 2 bases, there was a span of 13 bases.

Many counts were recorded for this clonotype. CDR3 loop: CSAFTGGRGNQPQHF. CDR3 nucleotides: TGCAGTGCTTTTACAGGGGGAAGAGGCAATCAGCCCCAGCATTTT. The rearrangement uses TRBV20-1 and TRBJ1-5; the match to TRBD1 covers 8 bases. Germline assignment: CDR1 DFQATT and CDR2 SNEGSKA (reference sequence). The junction had 8 bases not matched to a gene; V was cut back by 5 bases and J by 2 bases. This CDR3 is 15 amino acids long.

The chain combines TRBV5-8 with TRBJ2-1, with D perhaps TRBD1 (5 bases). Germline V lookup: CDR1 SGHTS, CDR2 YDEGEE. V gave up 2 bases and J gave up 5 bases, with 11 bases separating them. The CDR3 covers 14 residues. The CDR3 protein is CASSFVGQNNEQFF. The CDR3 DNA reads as TGTGCCAGCAGCTTCGTGGGGCAGAACAATGAGCAGTTCTTC.

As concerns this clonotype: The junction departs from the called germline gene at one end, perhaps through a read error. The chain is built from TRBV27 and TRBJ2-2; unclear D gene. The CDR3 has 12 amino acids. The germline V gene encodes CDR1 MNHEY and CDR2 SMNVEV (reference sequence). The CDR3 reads CASGLNTGELFF. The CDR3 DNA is TGTGCCAGCGGTTTGAACACCGGGGAGCTGTTTTTT.

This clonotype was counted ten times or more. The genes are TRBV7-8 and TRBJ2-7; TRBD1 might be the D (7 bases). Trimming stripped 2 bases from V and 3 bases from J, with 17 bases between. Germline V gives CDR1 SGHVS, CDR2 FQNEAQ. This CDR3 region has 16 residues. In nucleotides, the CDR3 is TGTGCCAGCAGCTTAAGGGCGCAGGGGGGTAACTACGAGCAGTACTTC. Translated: CASSLRAQGGNYEQYF.

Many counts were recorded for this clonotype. This chain's CDR3 is CASSSRDRAGNEQFF. The CDR3 bases are TGTGCCAGCAGCTCCCGGGACAGGGCGGGCAATGAGCAGTTCTTC. V is TRBV7-9 and J is TRBJ2-1; 9 nucleotides align to TRBD1. The CDR3 covers 15 residues. V shed 4 bases, J shed 6 bases, and the junction held 7 bases outside the gene matches. Germline loops: CDR1 SEHNR, CDR2 FQNEAQ (reference sequence).

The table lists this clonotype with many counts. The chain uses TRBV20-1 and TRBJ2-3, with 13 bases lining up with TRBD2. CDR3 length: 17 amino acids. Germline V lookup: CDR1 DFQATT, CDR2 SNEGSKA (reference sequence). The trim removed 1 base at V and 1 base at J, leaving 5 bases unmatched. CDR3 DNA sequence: TGCAGTGCTAGAGGACTAGCGGGAGGATCGGGCACAGATACGCAGTATTTT. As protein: CSARGLAGGSGTDTQYF.

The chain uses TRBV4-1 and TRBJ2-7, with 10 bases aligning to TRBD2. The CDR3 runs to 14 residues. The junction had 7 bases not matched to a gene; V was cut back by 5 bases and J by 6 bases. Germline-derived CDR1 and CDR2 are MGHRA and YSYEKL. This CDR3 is CASSSSLAGVEQYF. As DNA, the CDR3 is TGCGCCAGCAGCTCATCCCTAGCGGGAGTCGAGCAGTACTTC.

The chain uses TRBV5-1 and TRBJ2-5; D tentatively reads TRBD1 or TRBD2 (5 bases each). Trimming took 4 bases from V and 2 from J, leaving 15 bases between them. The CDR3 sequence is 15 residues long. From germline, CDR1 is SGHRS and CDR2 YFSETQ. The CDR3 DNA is TGCGCCAGCAGCAAAGAGCCGGGGCAGCAAGAGACCCAGTACTTC. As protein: CASSKEPGQQETQYF.

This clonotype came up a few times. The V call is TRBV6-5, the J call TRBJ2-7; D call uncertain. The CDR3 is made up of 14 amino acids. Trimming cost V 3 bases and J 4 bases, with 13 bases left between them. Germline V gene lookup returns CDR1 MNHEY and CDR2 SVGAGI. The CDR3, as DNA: TGTGCCAGCAGTTATAATGGATTGTCTTACGAGCAGTACTTC. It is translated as CASSYNGLSYEQYF.